The 26 T cell receptor beta chains listed next were all sequenced from one sample in a study of T cell responses to AZD1222 COVID-19 vaccine. Sequencing used immunoSEQ multiplex PCR; TCRdb keeps in-frame clones, though not all of them. The sample carries 100,000 or so clones, around nine tenths recorded once. Sequences were derived from peripheral blood, sampled on day 0 of AZD1222 vaccination. Every receptor here comes from an adult in good health.

The chain employs TRBV19 and TRBJ1-2; D not certain. Trimming took 2 bases from V and 8 from J, leaving 9 bases between them. The V gene's germline CDR1 is LNHDA and CDR2 SQIVND (reference sequence). This CDR3 is built from 12 residues. CDR3 amino acids: CASSISEGGYTF. In DNA form, the CDR3 reads TGTGCCAGTAGTATAAGTGAAGGCGGCTACACCTTC. The full variable domain, rest sourced from reference TRBV19 and TRBJ1-2, is DGGITQSPKYLFRKEGQNVTLSCEQNLNHDAMYWYRQDPGQGLRLIYYSQIVNDFQKGDIAEGYSVSREKKESFPLTVTSAQKNPTAFYLCASSISEGGYTFGSGTRLTVV.

The chain couples TRBV5-1 to TRBJ2-7; D is possibly TRBD2 (6 bases). The V gene's germline CDR1 is SGHRS and CDR2 YFSETQ. The V end lost 6 bases, the J end lost 7 bases, and 23 bases lay between the germline ends. The CDR3 totals 15 residues. The CDR3 nucleotides are TGCGCCAGCACCCCCTTTGGGGGAGAAGGAGGGGAGCAGTACTTC. The encoded protein is CASTPFGGEGGEQYF.

This clone has just a few counts. The genes are TRBV6-5 and TRBJ1-2; the D gene is possibly TRBD1 (5 bases). In germline, CDR1 is MNHEY, CDR2 SVGAGI. The length of the CDR3 is 16 residues. V was clipped by 4 bases and J by 6 bases, with 21 bases between them. The CDR3 here is CASSFNRQRGKDGYTF. The DNA of the CDR3 is TGTGCCAGCAGTTTTAACCGACAGCGAGGGAAAGATGGCTACACCTTC.

The chain is built from TRBV6-6 and TRBJ1-6; a possible D gene is TRBD1 (5 bases). Germline-derived CDR1 and CDR2 are MNHNY and SVGAGI (reference sequence). The CDR3 has 15 residues. Trimming removed 8 bases from V and 8 bases from J, with 19 bases in between. The CDR3 is CASRHGTGDDSPLHF. The CDR3 DNA reads TGTGCCAGCCGACACGGGACGGGCGATGATTCACCCCTCCACTTT.

The rearrangement joins TRBV19 to TRBJ1-2, with D possibly being TRBD1 (6 bases). Germline V gene sequence: CDR1 LNHDA, CDR2 SQIVND (reference sequence). V was clipped by 7 bases and J by 4 bases, with 16 bases between them. The CDR3 has 14 amino acids. The CDR3 nucleotides are TGTGCCAGTACCAACGGACAGAGTCTCTATGGCTACACCTTC. It is translated as CASTNGQSLYGYTF.

V is TRBV2 and J is TRBJ2-2; TRBD2 matches at 7 bases. CDR1 SNHLY and CDR2 FYNNEI come from the germline V gene. CDR3 length equals 16 residues. V lost 7 bases, J lost 1 base, and 9 bases stayed unmatched. CDR3 in amino acids: CASTEDRGVNTGELFF. The CDR3 DNA sequence: TGTGCCAGCACGGAGGACCGGGGGGTGAACACCGGGGAGCTGTTTTTT.

This clone has more than one count but fewer than ten. This chain links TRBV9 with TRBJ1-1, with D tentatively TRBD1 (5 bases). From germline, CDR1 is SGDLS and CDR2 YYNGEE. The CDR3 spans 14 residues. The V gene lost 3 bases and the J gene lost 1 base, with 10 bases spanning the gap. CDR3 protein: CASSAGAWNTEAFF. The CDR3 coding sequence is TGTGCCAGCAGCGCTGGGGCTTGGAACACTGAAGCTTTCTTT. The entire variable domain, with the rest obtained from reference TRBV9 and TRBJ1-1, is as follows: DSGVTQTPKHLITATGQRVTLRCSPRSGDLSVYWYQQSLDQGLQFLIQYYNGEERAKGNILERFSAQQFPDLHSELNLSSLELGDSALYFCASSAGAWNTEAFFGQGTRLTVV.

The chain employs TRBV30 and TRBJ1-1; D is unresolved. Germline V gene lookup returns CDR1 GTSNPN and CDR2 SVGIG (reference sequence). This CDR3 is 13 amino acids long. Trimming took off 3 bases at V and 10 bases at J, with 18 bases between the two ends. CDR3 loop: CAWRGSTASRAFF. CDR3 nucleotides: TGTGCCTGGAGAGGATCTACGGCGAGTCGAGCTTTCTTT.

The chain joins TRBV10-2 to TRBJ1-1; the match to TRBD1 covers 7 bases. CDR1 is WSHSY and CDR2 is SAAADI in the germline V gene. Trimming removed 6 bases from V and 7 bases from J; junction bases left unmatched: 8. The CDR3 runs to 13 residues. CDR3 sequence (DNA): TGCGCCAGCAGATACCAACAGGGGTTTGAAGCTTTCTTT. Translation gives CASRYQQGFEAFF.

The chain is built from TRBV23-1 and TRBJ1-4, with D maybe TRBD1 (6 bases). TRBV23-1 is an ORF for which the function is uncertain. CDR3 length equals 15 residues. The V and J ends lost 2 bases and 3 bases respectively, with 10 bases between them. The CDR3 here is CASSQQDRSNEKLFF. In DNA, the CDR3 is TGCGCCAGCAGTCAACAGGACAGATCTAATGAAAAACTGTTTTTT.

This rearrangement joins TRBV19 to TRBJ1-2, with no clear D. V lost 5 bases to trimming and J lost 4 bases, with 8 bases between them. Germline CDR1 is LNHDA and CDR2 is SQIVND (reference sequence). The CDR3 spans 12 residues. CDR3 loop: CASSGTVYGYTF. In DNA, the CDR3 is TGTGCCAGTAGTGGAACAGTCTATGGCTACACCTTC.

V gene TRBV9 combines with J gene TRBJ2-1; 9 bases line up with TRBD2. Germline loops: CDR1 SGDLS, CDR2 YYNGEE. V lost 3 bases to trimming and J lost 5 bases; unmatched junction nucleotides: 9. There are 16 residues in the CDR3. The CDR3 is CASSAGPSGGHNEQFF. The CDR3 nucleotides read TGTGCCAGCAGCGCAGGTCCGAGCGGGGGGCACAATGAGCAGTTCTTC. The variable domain in full, with the rest retrieved from reference TRBV9 and TRBJ2-1, is DSGVTQTPKHLITATGQRVTLRCSPRSGDLSVYWYQQSLDQGLQFLIQYYNGEERAKGNILERFSAQQFPDLHSELNLSSLELGDSALYFCASSAGPSGGHNEQFFGPGTRLTVL.

This clone was counted once. The chain has TRBV12-5 and TRBJ2-1, with D possibly being TRBD1 or TRBD2 (6 bases each). Trimming shortened V by 0 bases and J by 6 bases, and 12 bases separated the two germline ends. Looked up from germline, CDR1 is LGHNT and CDR2 is FRNRAP. The CDR3 contains 15 residues. This CDR3 reads CASGLVIGGGNEQFF. In DNA, the CDR3 is TGTGCTAGTGGTTTGGTAATCGGGGGCGGCAATGAGCAGTTCTTC.

The rearrangement uses TRBV6-5 and TRBJ1-1, with TRBD1 matching 7 bases. V lost 6 bases to trimming and J lost 5 bases; unmatched junction nucleotides: 9. This CDR3 has 14 residues. Germline V gene lookup returns CDR1 MNHEY and CDR2 SVGAGI. The CDR3 sequence: CASSLLTGRTEAFF. The CDR3 DNA is TGTGCCAGCAGCCTCCTGACAGGGAGAACTGAAGCTTTCTTT.

CDR3 loop: CASEGLRLRPPISNQPQHF. CDR3 in DNA: TGTGCCAGTGAAGGTTTAAGGTTGAGGCCCCCCATTAGCAATCAGCCCCAGCATTTT. The chain is built from TRBV6-4 and TRBJ1-5; no reliable D call. There are 19 residues in the CDR3. The V end was cut by 9 bases, the J end by 0 bases, with 27 bases between. The germline V gene encodes CDR1 MRHNA and CDR2 SNTAGT.

The gene calls are TRBV4-3 and TRBJ2-7; D uncertain. The V and J ends lost 4 bases and 2 bases respectively, with 12 bases between them. Germline-derived CDR1 and CDR2 are LGHNA and YSLEER. The CDR3 is 14 residues long. CDR3 protein: CASSRQRQAYEQYF. The CDR3 DNA sequence: TGCGCCAGCAGCCGCCAGAGGCAGGCCTACGAGCAGTACTTC.

The J gene is TRBJ1-2, the V gene TRBV5-6; no reliable D call. This CDR3 has 12 residues. Trimming stripped 0 bases from V and 8 bases from J, with 8 bases between. Germline CDR1 and CDR2: SGHDT and YYEEEE. The DNA of the CDR3 is TGTGCCAGCAGCTTGGAGCGCATGGGCTACACCTTC. This codes for CASSLERMGYTF.

Note on this clone: Sequence at one end of the junction differs from germline and may be a read error. The chain joins TRBV7-8 to TRBJ2-7, with a possible D match to TRBD2 (5 bases). The CDR3 sequence is 16 residues long. Per germline, CDR1 SGHVS and CDR2 FQNEAQ. DNA for the CDR3: TGTGCCAGCAGCCTAGCTGGCGGAACCCCAAACTACGAGCAGTACTTC. Translation gives CASSLAGGTPNYEQYF.

The chain couples TRBV28 to TRBJ1-4; D gene uncertain. The CDR3 totals 16 residues. From germline, CDR1 is MDHEN and CDR2 SYDVKM. Trimming stripped 2 bases from V and 0 bases from J, with 10 bases between. The CDR3 DNA follows: TGTGCCAGCAGTTTAATCACGGGTGCAACTAATGAAAAACTGTTTTTT. This gives the protein CASSLITGATNEKLFF.

The chain links TRBV30 to TRBJ1-5; D possibly corresponds to TRBD1 (5 bases). CDR1 and CDR2 from the germline V gene are GTSNPN and SVGIG (reference sequence). This CDR3 spans 14 amino acids. V shed 6 bases and J shed 0 bases, with 12 bases lying between them. The CDR3: CACNEGNSNQPQHF. Here the CDR3 DNA reads TGTGCCTGTAACGAGGGGAATAGCAATCAGCCCCAGCATTTT.

The sample holds one count of this clone. This sequence joins TRBV5-1 and TRBJ1-6; D uncertain. Trimming removed 4 bases from V and 9 bases from J, with 20 bases in between. CDR1 SGHRS and CDR2 YFSETQ come from the germline V gene. This CDR3 spans 16 amino acids. This CDR3 is CASSPLSVSLGSPLHF. The CDR3 region has the DNA TGCGCCAGCAGCCCGTTGTCGGTGTCATTAGGTTCACCCCTCCACTTT. The whole variable domain, filled in from reference TRBV5-1 and TRBJ1-6, reads KAGVTQTPRYLIKTRGQQVTLSCSPISGHRSVSWYQQTPGQGLQFLFEYFSETQRNKGNFPGRFSGRQFSNSRSEMNVSTLELGDSALYLCASSPLSVSLGSPLHFGNGTRLTVT.

The chain uses TRBV5-1 and TRBJ1-2; 7 bases agree with TRBD1. The CDR3 sequence is 15 residues long. V dropped 4 bases and J dropped 4; count of bases not matched to a gene: 10. The germline gives CDR1 SGHRS, CDR2 YFSETQ. The CDR3 nucleotides are TGCGCCAGCAGCGAAGGGACAGCCCTACTCTATGGCTACACCTTC. Residues: CASSEGTALLYGYTF.

The chain couples TRBV7-8 to TRBJ2-7; TRBD2 is a possible D gene (6 bases). Germline CDR1 is SGHVS and CDR2 is FQNEAQ. This CDR3 comprises 13 residues. V was shortened by 3 bases and J by 1 base, with 7 bases between the two germline ends. DNA for the CDR3: TGTGCCAGCAGCTTCGGGGGATCCTACGAGCAGTACTTC. Its protein product is CASSFGGSYEQYF. Drawing the rest from reference TRBV7-8 and TRBJ2-7, the complete variable domain is GAGVSQSPRYKVAKRGQDVALRCDPISGHVSLFWYQQALGQGPEFLTYFQNEAQLDKSGLPSDRFFAERPEGSVSTLKIQRTQQEDSAVYLCASSFGGSYEQYFGPGTRLTVT.

The V and J genes are TRBV19 and TRBJ1-5; D may be TRBD1 (5 bases). CDR3 length: 12 amino acids. V was pared by 6 bases and J by 5 bases, with 8 bases between. Germline CDR1 is LNHDA and CDR2 is SQIVND (reference sequence). In nucleotides, the CDR3 is TGTGCCAGTAGAGACAGTTATCAGCCCCAGCATTTT. Translated, it gives CASRDSYQPQHF.

The rearrangement joins TRBV6-5 to TRBJ2-7; 7 bases line up with TRBD1. The CDR3 contains 14 residues. V lost 6 bases to trimming and J lost 3 bases; unmatched junction nucleotides: 8. Germline V gene lookup returns CDR1 MNHEY and CDR2 SVGAGI. CDR3 in amino acids: CASSRKGDSYEQYF. The CDR3 coding sequence is TGTGCCAGCAGCCGAAAGGGGGACAGCTACGAGCAGTACTTC.

This sequence joins TRBV28 and TRBJ2-3, with 15 nucleotides matching TRBD2. The trim removed 4 bases at V and 3 bases at J, leaving 2 bases unmatched. The CDR3 extends over 16 amino acids. The V gene's germline CDR1 is MDHEN and CDR2 SYDVKM. The CDR3 reads CASSWTSGGATDTQYF. The CDR3 DNA reads as TGTGCCAGCAGTTGGACTAGCGGGGGGGCAACAGATACGCAGTATTTT. The whole variable domain, remainder taken from reference TRBV28 and TRBJ2-3, is DVKVTQSSRYLVKRTGEKVFLECVQDMDHENMFWYRQDPGLGLRLIYFSYDVKMKEKGDIPEGYSVSREKKERFSLILESASTNQTSMYLCASSWTSGGATDTQYFGPGTRLTVL.